The rows below give T cell receptor beta chains drawn from one sample of a study of human T cells and chemical hapten exposure. TCRdb redid the calling of the RACE reads with MiXCR, one entry per CDR3 protein. The table records tens of thousands of distinct CDR3 sequences, approximately 10% of them present only once. Source: whole blood, taken in connection with sensitization to the hapten diphenylcyclopropenone (DPC). The source is a woman between 35 and 50 years old with alopecia areata. Some clones in this sample may be carry-over from other donors' samples. Each CDR3 is given with its conserved first and last residue. The order of the fields is D gene, V gene, clone size, J gene, CDR3 DNA, CDR3 protein. D genes are given only for firm matches. Clone size is stated in some rows and not others, as once, few, many or a class when expanded.

d_call: NA; v_call: TRBV11-3; clone_size: many; j_call: TRBJ2-6; cdr3_nt: TGTGCCAGCAGCTTAGGTCGATCTGGGGCCAACGTCCTGACTTTC; cdr3_aa: CASSLGRSGANVLTF
d_call: TRBD2; v_call: TRBV19; clone_size: NA; j_call: TRBJ2-6; cdr3_nt: TGTGCCAGTAGTCCACGACTAGCGGGAGTTTCCGCTGGGGCCAACGTCCTGACTTTC; cdr3_aa: CASSPRLAGVSAGANVLTF
d_call: NA; v_call: TRBV7-9; clone_size: NA; j_call: TRBJ2-3; cdr3_nt: TGTGCCAGCAGCGGAATAGCGCCAGATACGCAGTATTTT; cdr3_aa: CASSGIAPDTQYF
d_call: NA; v_call: TRBV12-3/TRBV12-4; clone_size: many; j_call: TRBJ1-6; cdr3_nt: TGTGCCAGCCAAATGGGAGGTGTCTCACCCCTCCACTTT; cdr3_aa: CASQMGGVSPLHF
d_call: TRBD2; v_call: TRBV2; clone_size: NA; j_call: TRBJ2-2; cdr3_nt: TGTGCCAGCAGTGGGTCTAGCGGGAACACCGGGGAGCTGTTTTTT; cdr3_aa: CASSGSSGNTGELFF
d_call: NA; v_call: TRBV20-1; clone_size: many; j_call: TRBJ2-5; cdr3_nt: TGCAGTGCCGCGGGACAGACGAAAGAGACCCAGTACTTC; cdr3_aa: CSAAGQTKETQYF
d_call: TRBD2; v_call: TRBV7-6; clone_size: NA; j_call: TRBJ2-2; cdr3_nt: TGTGCCAGCAGCTCAGCTAGCGGACTGAACACCGGGGAGCTGTTTTTT; cdr3_aa: CASSSASGLNTGELFF
d_call: TRBD1; v_call: TRBV6-5; clone_size: NA; j_call: TRBJ2-5; cdr3_nt: TGTGCCAGCGGGACAGGGATTATGTACCAAGAGACCCAGTACTTC; cdr3_aa: CASGTGIMYQETQYF
d_call: NA; v_call: TRBV21-1; clone_size: NA; j_call: TRBJ2-3; cdr3_nt: TGTGCCAGCAGCGAACGGGGGAATCGCCAAGAGCTTAAAGATACGCAGTATTTT; cdr3_aa: CASSERGNRQELKDTQYF
d_call: NA; v_call: TRBV5-1; clone_size: many; j_call: TRBJ2-6; cdr3_nt: TGCGCCAGCAGCTTGGAGCCCCGGGTTGGGGCCAACGTCCTGACTTTC; cdr3_aa: CASSLEPRVGANVLTF
d_call: NA; v_call: TRBV18; clone_size: few; j_call: TRBJ1-4; cdr3_nt: TGTGCCAGCTCACCACCCCCCACACGGGAAAAACTGTTTTTT; cdr3_aa: CASSPPPTREKLFF
d_call: NA; v_call: TRBV28; clone_size: few; j_call: TRBJ1-6; cdr3_nt: TGTGCCAGCTCTGCACCGGGGTCACCCCTCCACTTT; cdr3_aa: CASSAPGSPLHF
d_call: NA; v_call: TRBV4-1; clone_size: few; j_call: TRBJ2-1; cdr3_nt: TGCGCCAGCAGCCCCCTGGGCGCGGAGAGCTCCTACAATGAGCAGTTCTTC; cdr3_aa: CASSPLGAESSYNEQFF
d_call: NA; v_call: TRBV10-3; clone_size: few; j_call: TRBJ2-2; cdr3_nt: TGTGCCATCATGGGCACCGGGGAGCTGTTTTTT; cdr3_aa: CAIMGTGELFF
d_call: TRBD2; v_call: TRBV3-1; clone_size: few; j_call: TRBJ2-7; cdr3_nt: TGTGCCAGCAGCCATTTCCCCCTCGTGCGTAGCGGGGCTCCTTACGAGCAGTACTTC; cdr3_aa: CASSHFPLVRSGAPYEQYF
d_call: TRBD2; v_call: TRBV9; clone_size: few; j_call: TRBJ2-1; cdr3_nt: TGTGCCAGCAGCGTAGTAGCGGGAATCCATGAGCAGTTCTTC; cdr3_aa: CASSVVAGIHEQFF
d_call: NA; v_call: TRBV27; clone_size: NA; j_call: TRBJ2-1; cdr3_nt: TGTGCCAGCAGTTTTTGGGGCAATGAGCAGTTCTTC; cdr3_aa: CASSFWGNEQFF
d_call: NA; v_call: TRBV7-2; clone_size: NA; j_call: TRBJ1-5; cdr3_nt: TGTGCCAGCAGCTCACGACGTCTTCAGCCCCAGCATTTT; cdr3_aa: CASSSRRLQPQHF
d_call: NA; v_call: TRBV7-6; clone_size: NA; j_call: TRBJ2-1; cdr3_nt: TGTGCCAGCAGCCTCACTACCGGTCGCTACAATGAGCAGTTCTTC; cdr3_aa: CASSLTTGRYNEQFF
d_call: NA; v_call: TRBV18; clone_size: many; j_call: TRBJ2-7; cdr3_nt: TGTGCCAGCTCATTTACAGGAACCTCCTACGAGCAGTACTTC; cdr3_aa: CASSFTGTSYEQYF
d_call: TRBD2; v_call: TRBV20-1; clone_size: NA; j_call: TRBJ2-3; cdr3_nt: TGCAGTGCTCCTCCGGGGACTAGCGGGAGGAACACGCAGTATTTT; cdr3_aa: CSAPPGTSGRNTQYF